This T cell receptor (beta chain) was documented in a study of cytomegalovirus exposure and HLA in healthy donors (TCRdb year 2017). About the full investigation: An earlier analysis of more than 550 of the donors reported approximately 260 Gb of sequence data and 117 million unique TCR beta sequences obtained from about 180 million T cells. Among the roughly 400 genotyped donors, approximately 76% belonged to the genetic ancestry cluster associated with self-reported Caucasian donors. About five DR-DQ haplotypes were treated as single units for association and clustering because of strong linkage in the cohort. The later analysis used no new phenotypic data to find candidate immune exposures, relying instead on TCR beta sequences and their occurrence across donors. An earlier analysis of 587 of the donors used high-throughput TCR beta sequencing to judge whether each TCR beta V gene segment behaved as functional or pseudogenic. In a later genetic analysis, genome-wide SNP genotypes for about 55% of the roughly 700 donors were used, and that subset was treated as a discovery cohort. The T cell repertoires of 670 or so subjects were profiled by immunosequencing and related to cytomegalovirus serostatus. Typing coverage varied by locus: roughly 629-630 donors for A, B, C, DRB1 and DQB1; more than 500 for DQA1; about 600 for DPA1; more than 450 for DPB1. A separate validation cohort of roughly 130 different subjects was used in addition to the roughly 620-subject first cohort. Donor age, sex, ethnicity and CMV serostatus were compiled alongside the repertoire data. HLA typing included class I and class II loci at four-digit resolution. Approximately 300 gigabases of sequencing data and around 85 million unique TCR sequences made up an early release that covered 500 to 700 HLA-typed donors. All discovery cohort repertoires had been generated using a single sequencing platform. The study aimed to test whether cataloging public T cell receptors could reveal signatures of past pathogen exposure. Across approximately 400 genotyped donors of the cohort, an average of approximately 220,000 unique TCR beta nucleotide sequences per donor were sequenced, and roughly a sixth of those sequences were non-productive. In a later analysis, previously published TCR beta repertoires from 666 donors were re-analyzed and high-resolution HLA genotyping was added so that TCR occurrence patterns could be studied. The study combined high-throughput TCR immunosequencing, statistical association of individual TCRs with disease status, and machine learning to predict cytomegalovirus infection status.

The cohort comprised several hundred healthy bone marrow donors. At the time of sampling, every cohort member was nominally healthy, though immune exposures that went unrecorded were likely present. The donor was CMV seropositive and was included in the group of 290 or so seropositive cohort members. Every donor gave a peripheral blood sample, and the peripheral blood mononuclear cells from that sample were used for TCR beta sequencing. Genomic DNA extraction from the blood cell samples was performed with the Qiagen DNeasy Blood Extraction Kit. Remarks on this clone: This receptor's antigen is unknown. Per-base qualities were not stored, and no clone one base away is much larger.

What the study reported, not specific to this receptor: In vitro tests confirmed that a few of the cytomegalovirus-associated TCR beta chains recognize cytomegalovirus antigens. Most CMV-associated TCR beta chains appeared to be HLA-restricted in a later analysis, and the HLA associations seemed to be driven largely by CMV exposure. Immune exposure information for the cohort was limited to CMV serostatus. Only TCR beta chains were sequenced in this cohort, and the absence of alpha or paired-chain data limited detectable features. In both the original and validation cohorts, the classifier was reported to diagnose cytomegalovirus status with high specificity and sensitivity. While some public TCRs were present in many individuals, most TCR sequences turned up only very rarely across donors. Because some donors lacked HLA typing at each locus, the association tests relied only on the typed subset. Broadly in line with IMGT annotations, most TCR beta V segments showed up in productive rearrangements about 87% or about 30% of the time in an earlier analysis of under 700 of the donors. A further reported finding was that TCR beta sequences accurately predicted the HLA-A and HLA-B alleles for most subjects in the first cohort. In the study, 150 to 200 TCR beta chains were listed as associated with cytomegalovirus. According to a later analysis, TCR association rates differed among HLA loci, with DRB1 alleles showing the most associated TCRs and HLA-C alleles showing the fewest. Presence/absence analyses assumed roughly uniform sequencing depth across donors, an assumption that may not hold. It was suggested by the authors that the approach could potentially be generalized to other disease states and immunological phenotypes. In a later analysis, several top co-occurrence clusters were reported to appear linked to parvovirus B19, influenza, CMV and Epstein-Barr virus. Assigning TCR associations to individual alleles was difficult when HLA alleles, especially DR and DQ, strongly co-occurred. Correlated functional status among segregating V segments might be attributable to linkage disequilibrium, but an unknown experimental factor could not be ruled out. V-gene and J-gene trimming of TCR beta chains was associated with a missense DCLRE1C variant in a later genetic analysis, and the association was replicated in an independent cohort. At a false discovery rate of 0.05, a later analysis linked 16,951 TCR beta sequences to specific HLA alleles. The sequencing pipeline was judged likely to have produced a cluster of highly shared sequence variants as a technical artifact. Compared with the roughly 720-donor mean, donors in an Asian-associated ancestry cluster had fewer N-insertions in productive TCRs, according to a later genetic analysis. In a later analysis, HLA-associated TCR beta chains were found to be more clonally expanded and to have lower generation probabilities than equally common non-associated chains. Because counts were too low, 15 to 20 rarely observed V segments, including chromosome 9 orphons, were excluded from the earlier analysis of fewer than 650 of the donors.

The protocol used for the library was the immunoSEQ multiplex PCR assay. For the multiplex PCR, a mixture combining 60 forward primers for TCR Vbeta segments and 13 reverse primers for TCR Jbeta segments was used. The CDR3 region of rearranged TCR beta genes was amplified from genomic DNA with a multiplex PCR assay. Amplified TCR beta libraries were sequenced as 87-base-pair reads on the Illumina HiSeq System. Regarding the original processing steps: Across the 500 to 700 repertoires, a later analysis counted 78 million or so unique TCR beta chains, roughly 11 million of which were shared by at least two donors. Raw reads were error-corrected and collapsed into unique sequences by a nearest-neighbor algorithm in which closely related sequences were merged to remove PCR and sequencing errors. Alignment of CDR3 sequences to IMGT reference sequences was used to assign V, D and J gene segments. For a sequence to be retained, at least a six-nucleotide match to both a V gene segment and a J gene segment was required. Rearrangements were classified as productive when the CDR3 lacked stop codons and remained in frame with V and J, and all other rearrangements were classified as non-productive. CDR3 was defined by IMGT convention, running from the second conserved V-encoded cysteine to the conserved J-encoded phenylalanine. Sequences without an unambiguous match to a single V gene segment were excluded from the earlier analysis of about 640 of the donors. An earlier analysis of some 500 of the donors classified V segments as functional when productive rearrangements were above 56.7% and as segregating when the standard deviation between donors was above 5%. A statistical classification framework was built for diagnosing cytomegalovirus status from the catalog of TCR beta chain sequences. In a later analysis, V and J genes were assigned by comparing TCR nucleotide sequences against IMGT/GENE-DB human TR gene sequences. In a later analysis, CDR3 sequences and most-parsimonious VDJ recombination scenarios were assigned using the TCRdist pipeline. In a later analysis, every TCR beta chain was defined by the combination of its CDR3 amino acid sequence and its V-gene family, and reads without a unique V-gene family were dropped. To address suspected cross-contamination and a sequencing artifact, a later analysis removed 550 to 750 highly shared, low-generation-probability nucleotide sequences. A later analysis calculated a clonal expansion index for each public chain from normalized within-repertoire ranks of inferred template counts. Generation probabilities in a later analysis came from a VDJ recombination model fitted to out-of-frame rearrangements, and those results were checked against IGoR. Hypergeometric tests were used in a later analysis to score TCR-TCR, TCR-HLA and TCR-CMV co-occurrence, with a repertoire-size bias correction applied to the TCR pairs. False discovery rates were estimated in a later analysis by permuting HLA or CMV assignments 20 times. A later analysis grouped co-occurring TCRs with DBSCAN, adding TCRdist sequence similarity when clustering within HLA-allele-positive subsets. Repertoires with fewer than 30,000 or more than 120,000 public chains, plus five repertoires with anomalous nucleotide sharing, were excluded from co-occurrence clustering. Imported from immuneACCESS, the table was reduced by TCRdb to in-frame sequences with V and J called. These copies leave out some clones; in studies compared against another copy, an unresolved V gene accounts for under half, and the cause of the remainder is not known. The DNA was the basis for D and trimming; V, J and clone size are from that table. The table for this sample lists about 190,000 clones; 65% to 90% of them were counted only once. More than 6% of the sample is held by the ten biggest clonotypes.

Sample: PBMCs. This TCR came from a man in his forties in good health and CMV-seropositive.

The CDR3: CASSLSGGSQYF. The nucleotide sequence reads as follows: TGTGCCAGCAGCCTCTCAGGGGGATCCCAGTACTTC. This chain joins TRBV7-9 to TRBJ2-5, and 7 junction bases match TRBD1. Inclusive of the bounding cysteine and phenylalanine, the CDR3 is 12 residues long. This entry keeps only the CDR3 DNA: 36 bases, framed from base 1. From V the trimming removes 5 bases and from J it removes 9 bases, while the gene matches leave 6 bases of the junction unaccounted for. The germline V gene (reference sequence) specifies SEHNR as CDR1 and FQNEAQ as CDR2.